This T cell receptor (beta chain) was identified during a study of cytomegalovirus exposure and HLA in healthy donors. The CDR3 runs 16 residues. Germline lookup yields CDR1 PRHDT and CDR2 FYEKMQ (reference sequence). Trimming removed 0 bases at V and 2 bases at J, with 13 bases between. PCR employed 60 Vbeta and 13 Jbeta primers. Assay: immunoSEQ multiplex PCR; the TCRdb copy retains only in-frame clones and omits some. The sample lists under 75,000 clones; just under 75% were seen once. The chain recombines TRBV13 with TRBJ2-5, with D tentatively TRBD2 (6 bases). The sequencing input was PBMCs. The sequence came from a human donor in good health. The CDR3 is CASSLGRGGVQETQYF. The CDR3 DNA sequence: TGTGCCAGCAGCTTAGGACGGGGCGGGGTTCAAGAGACCCAGTACTTC. The variable domain in full, completed from reference TRBV13 and TRBJ2-5, reads AAGVIQSPRHLIKEKRETATLKCYPIPRHDTVYWYQQGPGQDPQFLISFYEKMQSDKGSIPDRFSAQQFSDYHSELNMSSLELGDSALYFCASSLGRGGVQETQYFGPGTRLLVL.